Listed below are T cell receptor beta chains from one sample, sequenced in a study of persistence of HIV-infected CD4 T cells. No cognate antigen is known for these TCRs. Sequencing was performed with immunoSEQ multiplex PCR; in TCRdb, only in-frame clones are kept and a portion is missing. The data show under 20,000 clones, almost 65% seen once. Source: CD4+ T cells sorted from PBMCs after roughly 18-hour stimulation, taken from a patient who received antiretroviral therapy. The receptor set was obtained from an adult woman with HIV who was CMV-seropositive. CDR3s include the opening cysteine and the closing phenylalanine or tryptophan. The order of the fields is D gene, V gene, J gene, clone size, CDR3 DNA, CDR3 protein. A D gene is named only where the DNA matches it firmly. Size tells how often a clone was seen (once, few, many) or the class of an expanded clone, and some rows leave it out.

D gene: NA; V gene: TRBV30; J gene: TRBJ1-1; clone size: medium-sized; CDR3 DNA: TGTGCCTGGACCGCCTCTGCCAGTGGACACACTGAAGCTTTCTTT; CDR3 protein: CAWTASASGHTEAFF
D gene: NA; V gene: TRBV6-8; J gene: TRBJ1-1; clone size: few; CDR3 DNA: TGTGCCAGCAGTTTACAGGAGGGGTCTGAAGCTTTCTTT; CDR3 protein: CASSLQEGSEAFF
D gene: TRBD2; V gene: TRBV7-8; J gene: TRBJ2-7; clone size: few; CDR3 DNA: TGTGCCAGCAGCCTAGCGGGGATCATCGAGCAGTACTTC; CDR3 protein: CASSLAGIIEQYF
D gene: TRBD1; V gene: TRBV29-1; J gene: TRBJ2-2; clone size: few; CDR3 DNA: TGCAGCGTCAGGACAGGGCGTACCGGGGAGCTGTTTTTT; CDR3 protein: CSVRTGRTGELFF
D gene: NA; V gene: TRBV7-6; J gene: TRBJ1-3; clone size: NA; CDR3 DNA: TGTGCCAGCAGCTTAAGGGATGGAAACACCATATATTTT; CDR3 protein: CASSLRDGNTIYF
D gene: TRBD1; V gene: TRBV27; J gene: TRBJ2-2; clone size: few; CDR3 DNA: TGTGCCAGCAGTTTATTAAAGGGACAGGGAACCGGGGAGCTGTTTTTT; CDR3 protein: CASSLLKGQGTGELFF
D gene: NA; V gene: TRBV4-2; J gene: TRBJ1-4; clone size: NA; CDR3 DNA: TGTGCCAGCAGCCAAGTTTGGGATATCGATGAAAAACTGTTTTTT; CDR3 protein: CASSQVWDIDEKLFF
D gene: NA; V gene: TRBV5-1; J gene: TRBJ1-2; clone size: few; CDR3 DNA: TGCGCCAGCAGCTCGGATATAGTTGGCTACACCTTC; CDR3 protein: CASSSDIVGYTF
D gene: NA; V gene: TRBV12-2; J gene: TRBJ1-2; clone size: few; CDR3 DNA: TGTGCAGGCCTTATTAACTATGGCTACACCTTC; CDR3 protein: CAGLINYGYTF
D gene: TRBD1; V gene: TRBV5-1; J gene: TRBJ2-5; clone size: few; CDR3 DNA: TGCGCCAGCAGCTTGGGACAGGGAACCATACAAGAGACCCAGTACTTC; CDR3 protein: CASSLGQGTIQETQYF
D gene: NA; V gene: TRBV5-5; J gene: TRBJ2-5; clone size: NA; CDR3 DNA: TGTGCCAGCAGCTTGCAGCCAAGGCAAGAGACCCAGTACTTC; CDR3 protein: CASSLQPRQETQYF
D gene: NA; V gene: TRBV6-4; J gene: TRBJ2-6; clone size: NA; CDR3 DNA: TGTGCCAGCAGTGCAGGGGCTGGGGCCAACGTCCTGACTTTC; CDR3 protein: CASSAGAGANVLTF
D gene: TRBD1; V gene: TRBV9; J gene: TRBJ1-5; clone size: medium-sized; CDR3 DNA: TGTGCCAGCAGCGAACGGGACAGCGCAACTTTCAATCAGCCCCAGCATTTT; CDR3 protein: CASSERDSATFNQPQHF
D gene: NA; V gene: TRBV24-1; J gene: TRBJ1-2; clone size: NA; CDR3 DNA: TGTGCCACCAGTGATGGCTATGGCTACACCTTC; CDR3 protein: CATSDGYGYTF
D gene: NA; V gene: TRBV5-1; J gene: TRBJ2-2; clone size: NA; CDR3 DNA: TGCGCCAGCAGCTTGGGTACGGCCGGGGAGCTGTTTTTT; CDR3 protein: CASSLGTAGELFF
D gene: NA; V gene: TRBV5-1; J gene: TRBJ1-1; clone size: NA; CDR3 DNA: TGCGCCAGCAGCCCGGACGGGACGGTCGCTGAAGCTTTCTTT; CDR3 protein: CASSPDGTVAEAFF
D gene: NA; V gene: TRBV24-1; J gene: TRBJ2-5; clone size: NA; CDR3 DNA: TGTGCCACCAGTGATTCTCAGGGGACCCCAGCTGCCAAAGAGACCCAGTACTTC; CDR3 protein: CATSDSQGTPAAKETQYF